The 28 T cell receptor beta chains listed next were all sequenced from one sample in a study of blood T cells in healthy people across ages. Primed by a sample-barcoded 5' primer and a J-beta primer mix, a second PCR proceeded for 7 to 11 cycles. TCRdb re-analysed the 5' RACE reads in MiXCR, keeping a single row per CDR3 protein. The sample records about 1.4 million distinct CDR3 sequences, 55% to 75% being singletons. Sequences were obtained from blood. Source of these receptors: a man aged 18-30 years in good health.

V and J are TRBV28 and TRBJ1-4; weak D call: TRBD1 (6 bases). Per the germline V gene, CDR1 is MDHEN and CDR2 is SYDVKM. The CDR3 is made up of 14 amino acids. Trimming left V 6 bases short and J 5 bases short, with 13 bases between. The CDR3 is CASRNDRFNEKLFF. CDR3 bases: TGTGCCAGCAGGAACGACAGGTTCAATGAAAAACTGTTTTTT.

This chain uses TRBV6-6 with TRBJ2-5; 10 bases are a match to TRBD2. The CDR3 sequence is 16 residues long. Trimming removed 1 base from V and 3 bases from J; junction bases left unmatched: 5. Germline assignment: CDR1 MNHNY and CDR2 SVGAGI (reference sequence). In DNA form, the CDR3 reads TGTGCCAGCAGTTACTTGAGACTAGCGGGCGAAGAGACCCAGTACTTC. This codes for CASSYLRLAGEETQYF.

This clonotype was counted a few times. The chain couples TRBV12-3 or TRBV12-4 to TRBJ2-5; possible D gene TRBD1, 6 bases. This CDR3 region has 13 residues. Trimming left V 5 bases short and J 7 bases short, with 14 bases between. The CDR3 DNA is TGTGCCAGCAGTCAGGACAGCGCCCGGACCCAGTACTTC. Its translation is CASSQDSARTQYF.

The rearrangement joins TRBV29-1 to TRBJ2-4; TRBD1 aligns across 8 bases. TRBJ2-7 explains the end of the DNA better; the J call may be wrong. CDR1 is SQVTM, CDR2 ANQGSEA, per germline. CDR3 length equals 14 residues. The CDR3 loop is CSALDRGGTYEQYF. The CDR3 coding sequence is TGCAGCGCCTTAGACAGGGGAGGCACCTACGAGCAGTACTTC.

The gene calls are TRBV4-2 and TRBJ2-7; a possible D gene is TRBD1 (5 bases). The CDR3 length is 14 residues. V lost 5 bases and J lost 3, with 14 bases in between. Germline CDR1 and CDR2: LGHNA and YNFKEQ. CDR3 DNA: TGTGCCAGCAGCTTGTGGCAGGGATACTACGAGCAGTACTTC. Amino acid sequence: CASSLWQGYYEQYF.

This clonotype was observed at least ten times. The rearrangement links TRBV27 to TRBJ2-1, with 8 positions matching TRBD2. In germline, CDR1 is MNHEY, CDR2 SMNVEV (reference sequence). J lost 6 bases, V lost 5 bases, and 6 bases had no gene match. The CDR3 is 14 residues long. This CDR3 reads CASSVRGGTNEQFF. The CDR3 DNA sequence: TGTGCCAGCAGTGTTCGGGGGGGCACCAATGAGCAGTTCTTC.

The chain links TRBV20-1 to TRBJ2-1; 8 nucleotides align to TRBD2. V lost 5 bases and J lost 5; bases outside the gene matches: 23. Germline values: CDR1 DFQATT, CDR2 SNEGSKA (reference sequence). The CDR3 loop spans 19 amino acids. The CDR3: CSAGRLATERADLNNEQFF. CDR3 coding DNA: TGCAGTGCTGGGAGACTAGCGACAGAAAGGGCCGACTTAAACAATGAGCAGTTCTTC.

The gene calls are TRBV20-1 and TRBJ2-3; D gene unclear. CDR3 size: 13 residues. Between the trimmed V and J ends, which lost 4 bases and 0 bases, there was a span of 8 bases. CDR1 and CDR2 (germline): DFQATT, SNEGSKA (reference sequence). The CDR3 nucleotides read TGCAGTGCTAAGCAGGTTAGCACAGATACGCAGTATTTT. Translating gives CSAKQVSTDTQYF.

This clonotype was observed many times. The gene calls are TRBV10-3 and TRBJ2-1; 13 bases agree with TRBD2. Unmatched junction bases numbered 3, after V lost 6 bases and J lost 7 bases. Germline values: CDR1 ENHRY, CDR2 SYGVKD. The length of the CDR3 is 14 residues. The CDR3 reads CAISGLAGDNEQFF. CDR3 DNA sequence: TGTGCCATCAGCGGACTAGCGGGAGATAATGAGCAGTTCTTC.

The chain combines TRBV10-3 with TRBJ2-1; TRBD2 aligns across 7 bases. Germline V gene data show CDR1 as ENHRY and CDR2 as SYGVKD. V shed 5 bases and J 10 bases; nucleotides not matched to a gene: 2. This CDR3 spans 11 amino acids. The CDR3 loop reads CAISSTSEQFF. The CDR3 bases are TGTGCCATCAGTTCGACTAGCGAGCAGTTCTTC.

The chain combines TRBV3-1 with TRBJ2-1; 14 bases fit TRBD2. V shed 1 base and J 8 bases; nucleotides not matched to a gene: 7. The CDR3 is made up of 17 amino acids. CDR1 is LGHDT and CDR2 is YNNKEL in the germline V gene (reference sequence). In DNA, the CDR3 is TGTGCCAGCAGCCAAGCTCCGGGACTAGCGGGAGCTTATGAGCAGTTCTTC. This encodes CASSQAPGLAGAYEQFF.

The rearrangement links TRBV4-3 to TRBJ2-7; D might be TRBD1 (6 bases). The CDR3 sequence is 14 residues long. The germline V and J ends were trimmed by 1 base and 3 bases, with 10 bases remaining between them. Germline CDR1 and CDR2: LGHNA and YSLEER. The CDR3 nucleotides read TGCGCCAGCAGCCAAGGTCAGGGGATCTACGAGCAGTACTTC. Amino acids: CASSQGQGIYEQYF.

The J gene is TRBJ1-2, the V gene TRBV28; D possibly corresponds to TRBD1 (6 bases). Germline V lookup: CDR1 MDHEN, CDR2 SYDVKM. The CDR3 is 15 residues long. V dropped 5 bases and J dropped 7 bases, with 20 bases sitting between them. The CDR3 DNA follows: TGTGCCAGCAGTCCCGGGTTGGGGGCTCAGGGTGGCTACACCTTC. This encodes CASSPGLGAQGGYTF.

This clonotype was seen more than once but under ten times. The V call is TRBV27, the J call TRBJ2-7; 8 bases are shared with TRBD2. CDR1 and CDR2 (germline): MNHEY, SMNVEV (reference sequence). Trimming took 5 bases from V and 0 from J; bases not matched to a gene: 12. There are 17 residues in the CDR3. As DNA, the CDR3 is TGTGCCAGCAGTGGGCTGACTAGCGCGGGGAGCTCCTACGAGCAGTACTTC. It yields the protein CASSGLTSAGSSYEQYF.

The chain carries TRBV30 and TRBJ2-1; maybe TRBD2 (5 bases). CDR1 GTSNPN and CDR2 SVGIG come from the germline V gene (reference sequence). Trimming cost V 3 bases and J 10 bases, with 13 bases left between them. CDR3 length: 12 residues. The CDR3 reads CAWRSRAPEQFF. The CDR3 DNA follows: TGTGCCTGGAGGTCGAGGGCCCCCGAGCAGTTCTTC. Supplemented by reference TRBV30 and TRBJ2-1, the full variable domain reads SQTIHQWPATLVQPVGSPLSLECTVEGTSNPNLYWYRQAAGRGLQLLFYSVGIGQISSEVPQNLSASRPQDRQFILSSKKLLLSDSGFYLCAWRSRAPEQFFGPGTRLTVL.

The chain links TRBV20-1 to TRBJ2-3; either TRBD1 or TRBD2 may fit D (6 bases each). Trimming left V 1 base short and J 3 bases short, with 11 bases between. The germline V gene encodes CDR1 DFQATT and CDR2 SNEGSKA (reference sequence). The CDR3 spans 14 residues. This chain's CDR3 is CSARVRGLTDTQYF. DNA for the CDR3: TGCAGTGCTAGAGTACGGGGGCTGACAGATACGCAGTATTTT.

This clonotype turned up a few times. This chain joins TRBV7-2 and TRBJ1-6, with D possibly matching TRBD1 (5 bases). V lost 0 bases and J 5 bases, leaving 5 bases between the germline ends. There are 14 residues in the CDR3. Germline CDR1 SGHTA, CDR2 FQGNSA. Here the CDR3 DNA reads TGTGCCAGCAGCTTAGCACAGGATAATTCACCCCTCCACTTT. Protein product: CASSLAQDNSPLHF. Full variable domain (outside the CDR3, taken from reference TRBV7-2 and TRBJ1-6): GAGVSQSPSNKVTEKGKDVELRCDPISGHTALYWYRQSLGQGLEFLIYFQGNSAPDKSGLPSDRFSAERTGGSVSTLTIQRTQQEDSAVYLCASSLAQDNSPLHFGNGTRLTVT.

About this clonotype: One junction end does not reproduce the germline sequence, and a read error may be involved. This chain joins TRBV7-9 and TRBJ1-1; no definite D call. Germline values: CDR1 SEHNR, CDR2 FQNEAQ (reference sequence). This CDR3 is 12 amino acids long. For the CDR3, the DNA is TGTGCCAACAGCCCCTCGAACACTGAAGCTTTCTTT. Protein sequence: CANSPSNTEAFF. Full variable domain (remainder filled in from reference TRBV7-9 and TRBJ1-1): DTGVSQNPRHKITKRGQNVTFRCDPISEHNRLYWYRQTLGQGPEFLTYFQNEAQLEKSRLLSDRFSAERPKGSFSTLEIQRTEQGDSAMYLCANSPSNTEAFFGQGTRLTVV.

The rearrangement links TRBV27 to TRBJ1-4; D possibly corresponds to TRBD1 (5 bases). In germline, CDR1 is MNHEY, CDR2 SMNVEV (reference sequence). The CDR3 has 16 residues. Between the trimmed V and J ends, which lost 2 bases and 1 base, there was a span of 11 bases. The CDR3 sequence is CASSLRQYLTNEKLFF. The DNA of the CDR3 is TGTGCCAGCAGTTTAAGACAGTACCTAACTAATGAAAAACTGTTTTTT. Complete variable domain (other parts from reference TRBV27 and TRBJ1-4): EAQVTQNPRYLITVTGKKLTVTCSQNMNHEYMSWYRQDPGLGLRQIYYSMNVEVTDKGDVPEGYKVSRKEKRNFPLILESPSPNQTSLYFCASSLRQYLTNEKLFFGSGTQLSVL.

This clonotype was observed a few times. This sequence joins TRBV4-1 and TRBJ2-1; no clear D gene. Germline assignment: CDR1 MGHRA and CDR2 YSYEKL. Trimming took off 0 bases at V and 6 bases at J, with 9 bases between the two ends. The CDR3 totals 14 residues. CDR3: CASSQDLIGNEQFF. DNA for the CDR3: TGCGCCAGCAGCCAAGATCTGATTGGCAATGAGCAGTTCTTC.

This chain joins TRBV6-1 and TRBJ1-2; 7 positions match TRBD1. This CDR3 has 11 amino acids. The V gene's germline CDR1 is MNHNS and CDR2 SASEGT. J lost 12 bases, V lost 7 bases, and 8 bases had no gene match. The CDR3 nucleotides read TGTGCCAGCATGAGGGGGCCTGTCAACACCTTC. Its protein is CASMRGPVNTF.

The chain has TRBV29-1 and TRBJ2-5; TRBD2 aligns across 11 bases. Trimming removed 1 base from V and 2 bases from J; junction bases left unmatched: 9. Germline CDR1 and CDR2: SQVTM and ANQGSEA. The CDR3 consists of 17 residues. The chain's CDR3 is CSVEGGGLAGGQETQYF. CDR3 DNA sequence: TGCAGCGTTGAAGGAGGGGGGCTAGCGGGGGGACAAGAGACCCAGTACTTC.

The CDR3 here is CSATRENWGTDTQYF. The CDR3 DNA is TGCAGTGCTACACGCGAGAACTGGGGCACAGATACGCAGTATTTT. The V gene is TRBV20-1, the J gene TRBJ2-3; D ambiguous. The CDR3 extends over 15 amino acids. Germline V gene lookup returns CDR1 DFQATT and CDR2 SNEGSKA (reference sequence). The V end was cut by 4 bases, the J end by 1 base, with 15 bases between.

The sample holds a few counts of this clonotype. The chain carries TRBV7-2 and TRBJ2-1; 11 nucleotides line up with TRBD2. This CDR3 spans 16 amino acids. Germline loops: CDR1 SGHTA, CDR2 FQGNSA. V was clipped by 4 bases and J by 7 bases; unmatched bases: 9. The CDR3 loop reads CASSSHSGRVINEQFF. The CDR3 nucleotides read TGTGCCAGCAGCTCGCATAGCGGGAGGGTAATTAATGAGCAGTTCTTC.

Notes on this clonotype: An end of the junction differs from the germline gene, which may be a read error. The gene calls are TRBV10-3 and TRBJ1-2, with D possibly TRBD1 on 6 matching bases. The CDR3 consists of 12 residues. Germline CDR1 reads ENHRY; CDR2 reads SYGVKD. The CDR3 DNA reads TGTGCCATCGGATTACAGGGCGAGGGCTGCACCTTC. Translated: CAIGLQGEGCTF.

The V and J genes are TRBV14 and TRBJ2-5, with 11 bases matching TRBD2. This CDR3 has 17 amino acids. In germline, CDR1 is SGHDN, CDR2 FVKESK. V gave up 0 bases and J gave up 5 bases; unmatched junction bases: 8. The CDR3 coding sequence is TGTGCCAGCAGCCAAGAGCGTCCACTAGCGGGGGTGGAGACCCAGTACTTC. Encoded protein: CASSQERPLAGVETQYF.

The V and J genes are TRBV7-2 and TRBJ1-5, with 8 nucleotides matching TRBD1. V gave up 5 bases and J gave up 2 bases; unmatched junction bases: 8. Germline CDR1 is SGHTA and CDR2 is FQGNSA. The CDR3 is 16 amino acids. The chain's CDR3 is CASSQITGGGNQPQHF. The CDR3 nucleotides read TGTGCCAGCAGCCAAATTACAGGGGGAGGCAATCAGCCCCAGCATTTT. Combining the CDR3 with reference TRBV7-2 and TRBJ1-5 gives the whole variable domain GAGVSQSPSNKVTEKGKDVELRCDPISGHTALYWYRQSLGQGLEFLIYFQGNSAPDKSGLPSDRFSAERTGGSVSTLTIQRTQQEDSAVYLCASSQITGGGNQPQHFGDGTRLSIL.

This clonotype showed up just a few times. The CDR3 DNA reads as TGTGCCAGCAGCTTAGTTACAGGGCCAACCTACGAGCAGTACTTC. It codes for CASSLVTGPTYEQYF. The chain couples TRBV7-9 to TRBJ2-7; TRBD1 might be the D (6 bases). The ends were cut back, 1 base at V and 2 bases at J, with 12 bases in the middle. Looked up from germline, CDR1 is SEHNR and CDR2 is FQNEAQ (reference sequence). This CDR3 is built from 15 residues.